A selection of T cell receptor beta chains follows, all from one sample in a study of T cell repertoires in cytomegalovirus infection. TCRdb recomputed calls from the reads with MiXCR, one row per CDR3 protein. This sample has a few hundred thousand distinct CDR3 sequences, with around 15% found just once. Sequences were obtained from CD8+ T cells from PBMCs. These TCRs come from a human donor in good health (CMV status not recorded). Some clones in this sample may be carry-over from other donors' samples. The CDR3 runs from the conserved cysteine through the conserved F or W. The D gene is left open where the match is weak. Clone size, where shown, is once, few, many, or a class for clones that have expanded.

j_gene	d_gene	abundance	v_gene	CDR3nt	CDR3aa
TRBJ2-3	TRBD2	many	TRBV10-2	TGCGCCAGCGCCCGGACTAGCGGCCTCACAGATACGCAGTATTTT	CASARTSGLTDTQYF
TRBJ1-5	-	few	TRBV3-1	TGTGCCAGCAGCCAAGACTATAGCAATCAGCCCCAGCATTTT	CASSQDYSNQPQHF
TRBJ2-7	-	many	TRBV7-9	TGTGCCAGCAGCTTCCGGACAGACGAGCAGTACTTC	CASSFRTDEQYF
TRBJ2-6	TRBD1	few	TRBV7-9	TGTGCCAGCAGCTTACCAAAAGGGTGGACAGGGGGGTCTGGGGCCAACGTCCTGACTTTC	CASSLPKGWTGGSGANVLTF
TRBJ2-1	-	-	TRBV4-2	TGTGCCAGCAGCCAAGAATGGGGACTGTCCCACAATGAGCAGTTCTTC	CASSQEWGLSHNEQFF
TRBJ1-4	TRBD1	many	TRBV7-8	TGTGCCAGCAGCTTAGAACAGGGGATTAATGAAAAACTGTTTTTT	CASSLEQGINEKLFF
TRBJ1-5	-	many	TRBV11-2	TGTGCCAGCAGCTTAGGAGGGGGCAATCAGCCCCAGCATTTT	CASSLGGGNQPQHF
TRBJ2-7	-	-	TRBV15	TGTGCCACCAGCAGTTCTCTGGGCTACGAGCAGTACTTC	CATSSSLGYEQYF
TRBJ2-7	-	many	TRBV7-9	TGTGCCAGCAGTCCACCGGGCCTATTATACGAGCAGTACTTC	CASSPPGLLYEQYF
TRBJ1-2	TRBD1	-	TRBV2	TGTGCCAGCAGTGGGACAGGGGATGGCTATGGCTACACCTTC	CASSGTGDGYGYTF
TRBJ2-7	-	few	TRBV4-1	TGCGCCAGCAGCCATCACACAGGGTACGAGCAGTACTTC	CASSHHTGYEQYF
TRBJ2-7	TRBD1	many	TRBV10-3	TGTGCCATCAGTTTGGACAGGACAACCTACGAGCAGTACTTC	CAISLDRTTYEQYF
TRBJ1-2	TRBD1	-	TRBV5-6	TGTGCCAGCAGCTCTGGGGACAGCAACTATGGCTACACCTTC	CASSSGDSNYGYTF
TRBJ2-3	-	many	TRBV10-3	TGTGCCACCGCCCAGGAGGGGGCTCGCACAGATACGCAGTATTTT	CATAQEGARTDTQYF
TRBJ2-1	TRBD2	few	TRBV10-3	TGTGCCGCCGATAGCGGGGGGGACCATGAGCAGTTCTTC	CAADSGGDHEQFF
TRBJ1-1	-	-	TRBV4-1	TGCGCCAGCAGCCAAGAGGGGTTGGAGACTGAAGCTTTCTTT	CASSQEGLETEAFF
TRBJ1-2	TRBD1	few	TRBV5-1	TGCGCCAGCAGCTCATCCCCGGGACAGGGGGCAAATCGGGATGGCTACACCTTC	CASSSSPGQGANRDGYTF
TRBJ2-2	-	many	TRBV7-9	TGTGCCAGCAGCTTAGAGAACACCGGGGAGCTGTTTTTT	CASSLENTGELFF
TRBJ2-7	-	many	TRBV5-4	TGTGCCAGCAGCTTGGGCGCAGAAGCGTCCTACGAGCAGTACTTC	CASSLGAEASYEQYF
TRBJ2-7	-	-	TRBV7-6	TGTGCCGGCAGCCCCAGAGGGGGGGAAACCTTAGACTACGAGCAGTACTTC	CAGSPRGGETLDYEQYF
TRBJ1-1	TRBD1	many	TRBV7-9	TGTGCCAGCAGCGATTCAGCAGGGGGCGTAATCACTGAAGCTTTCTTT	CASSDSAGGVITEAFF
TRBJ1-1	-	few	TRBV5-4	TGTGCCGGAGGGGAGATCATGAACACTGAAGCTTTCTTT	CAGGEIMNTEAFF
TRBJ2-7	-	-	TRBV6-1	TGTGCCAGCAGTGAGTGGTCGCCTCTAGGCCCCTACGAGCAGTACTTC	CASSEWSPLGPYEQYF
TRBJ1-1	-	-	TRBV18	TGTGCCAGCTCACCACAAGACATGAACACTGAAGCTTTCTTT	CASSPQDMNTEAFF
TRBJ2-7	TRBD1	-	TRBV10-3	TGTGCCATCAGGACCGGGACAGGGAGCTCCTACGAGCAGTACTTC	CAIRTGTGSSYEQYF
TRBJ2-1	-	-	TRBV20-1	TGCAGTGCTAGAGATTCCTTCGGGAGCAGCTCCTACAATGAGCAGTTCTTC	CSARDSFGSSSYNEQFF
TRBJ2-3	-	-	TRBV12-3/TRBV12-4	TGTGCCAGCAGTCCGACTGGCGGGGGCCTTCGGAATACGCAGTATTTT	CASSPTGGGLRNTQYF
TRBJ2-1	TRBD2	many	TRBV7-2	TGTGCCAGCAGCTCCCCCGGGACTAGTCCTTCTTGGGAGCAGTTCTTC	CASSSPGTSPSWEQFF
TRBJ2-3	TRBD1	many	TRBV11-1	TGTGCCAGCAGCCTAGCACCTAGGCCGACAGGGGCCTCGGGCACAGATACGCAGTATTTT	CASSLAPRPTGASGTDTQYF
TRBJ2-2	-	-	TRBV29-1	TGCAGCGTTGAAGATCACAGGGCGAACACCGGGGAGCTGTTTTTT	CSVEDHRANTGELFF
TRBJ2-5	-	-	TRBV29-1	TGCAGCGTTGTCGGGGGCGTATGGGGAGAGACCCAGTACTTC	CSVVGGVWGETQYF
TRBJ2-2	-	-	TRBV20-1	TGCAGTGCTACCGGTGGCGGGGAGCTGTTTTTT	CSATGGGELFF
TRBJ1-1	-	many	TRBV12-3/TRBV12-4	TGTGCCAGCAGTCCCCGGACGGAGTTGACTGAAGCTTTCTTT	CASSPRTELTEAFF
TRBJ2-1	-	many	TRBV11-2	TGTGCCAGCAGCTTAGATCCGCGGTTTAGGTTCTTC	CASSLDPRFRFF
TRBJ2-7	TRBD2	many	TRBV7-3	TGTGCCAGCAGCCACGGGGGGGATTTTGAGCAGTACTTC	CASSHGGDFEQYF
TRBJ2-2	-	-	TRBV7-9	TGTGCCAGCAGCTTCCGACCGCTTTACACCGGGGAGCTGTTTTTT	CASSFRPLYTGELFF